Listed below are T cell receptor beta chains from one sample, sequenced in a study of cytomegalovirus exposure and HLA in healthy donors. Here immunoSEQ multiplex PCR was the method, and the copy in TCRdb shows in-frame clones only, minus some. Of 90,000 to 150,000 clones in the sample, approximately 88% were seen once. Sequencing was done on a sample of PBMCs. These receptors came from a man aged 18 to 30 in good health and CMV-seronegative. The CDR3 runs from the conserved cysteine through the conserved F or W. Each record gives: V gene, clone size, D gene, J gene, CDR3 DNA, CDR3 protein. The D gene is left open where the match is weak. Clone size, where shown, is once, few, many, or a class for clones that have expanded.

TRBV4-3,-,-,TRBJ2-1,TGCGCCAGCAGCCAGGGGGCCTTCTACAATGAGCAGTTCTTC,CASSQGAFYNEQFF
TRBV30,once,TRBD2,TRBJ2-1,TGTGCCTGGCGACTAGCGGGGGGGAATGAGCAGTTCTTC,CAWRLAGGNEQFF
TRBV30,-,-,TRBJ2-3,TGTGCCTGGAGCGGCGCCGGGTCTAGCACAGATACGCAGTATTTT,CAWSGAGSSTDTQYF
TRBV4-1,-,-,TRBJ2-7,TGCGCCAGCAGCCAGACACTAGTTTCTAGAGGCTACGAGCAGTACTTC,CASSQTLVSRGYEQYF
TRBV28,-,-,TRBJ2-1,TGTGCCAGCAGTTTGAGTGCAGGCCGCAATGAGCAGTTCTTC,CASSLSAGRNEQFF
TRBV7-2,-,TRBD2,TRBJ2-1,TGTGCCAGCAGCTCCTTTTCGGGGGGCAATGAGCAGTTCTTC,CASSSFSGGNEQFF
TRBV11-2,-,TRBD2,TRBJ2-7,TGTGCCAGCAGCTTAGTAGGGGGACTAGGGGTTGACGAGCAGTACTTC,CASSLVGGLGVDEQYF
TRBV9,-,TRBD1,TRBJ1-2,TGTGCCAGCAGCGCAACGACAGGGGTTGGTGGCTACACCTTC,CASSATTGVGGYTF
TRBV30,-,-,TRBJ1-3,TGTGCCTGGAGTCTCGAGGAATGGGGAAACACCATATATTTT,CAWSLEEWGNTIYF
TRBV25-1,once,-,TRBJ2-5,TGTGCCAGCGGGGTCGGGGTCCAAGAGACCCAGTACTTC,CASGVGVQETQYF
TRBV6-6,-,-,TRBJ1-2,TGTGCCAGCAGTCAGACAGCGTCTAACTATGGCTACACCTTC,CASSQTASNYGYTF
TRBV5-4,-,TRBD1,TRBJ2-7,TGTGCCAGCAGCTTTCCGGACAGGGGTTCCTACGAGCAGTACTTC,CASSFPDRGSYEQYF
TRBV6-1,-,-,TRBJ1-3,TGTGCCAGCAGCGACCAGGGGTCCTCAAACACCATATATTTT,CASSDQGSSNTIYF
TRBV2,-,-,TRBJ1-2,TGTGCCAGCAGGCCGCGAGGGATGTCTTACTATGGCTACACCTTC,CASRPRGMSYYGYTF
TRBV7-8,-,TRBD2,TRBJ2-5,TGTGCCAGCAGCTTAGTGGGGACTAGCGGGAGCCAAGCCTACCAAGAGACCCAGTACTTC,CASSLVGTSGSQAYQETQYF
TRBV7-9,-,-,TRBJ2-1,TGTGCCAGCAGCTCGCAACAAGGGGCCAATGAGCAGTTCTTC,CASSSQQGANEQFF
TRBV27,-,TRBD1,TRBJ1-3,TGTGCCAGCAGGCAACGGGCAGGGGGCTTGGACACCATATATTTT,CASRQRAGGLDTIYF
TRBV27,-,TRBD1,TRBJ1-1,TGTGCCAGCAGTTTCAGGGGGAAGGGTGCCACTGAAGCTTTCTTT,CASSFRGKGATEAFF
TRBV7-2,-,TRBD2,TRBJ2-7,TGTGCCAGCAGCCATACTAGCGGGAGGGAGTACTTC,CASSHTSGREYF
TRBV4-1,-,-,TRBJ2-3,TGCGCCAGCAGCCAAGAAGGGACAAGCACAGATACGCAGTATTTT,CASSQEGTSTDTQYF
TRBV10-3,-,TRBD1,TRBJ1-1,TGTGCCACTCGGACAGGGGAAGCTGAAGCTTTCTTT,CATRTGEAEAFF
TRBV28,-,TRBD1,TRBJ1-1,TGTGCCAGCAGTTACGACAGGGAGAACACTGAAGCTTTCTTT,CASSYDRENTEAFF
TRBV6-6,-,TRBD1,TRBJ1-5,TGTGCCAGCAGACATAGAACACAGGGGGGATCTCAGCCCCAGCATTTT,CASRHRTQGGSQPQHF
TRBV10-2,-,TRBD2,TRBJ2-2,TGCGCCAGCAGGGTAGCGGGAGGGCCGACCGGGGAGCTGTTTTTT,CASRVAGGPTGELFF
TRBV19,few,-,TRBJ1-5,TGTGCCAGTAGTCTATCTGGTCCTCGGCCCCAGCATTTT,CASSLSGPRPQHF
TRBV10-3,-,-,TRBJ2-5,TGTGCCATCAACGCGGATTTGAGCGAGACCCAGTACTTC,CAINADLSETQYF
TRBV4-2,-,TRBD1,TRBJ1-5,TGTGCCAGCAGCCAAGACCGACCAACAGGGGGCATGCAGCCCCAGCATTTT,CASSQDRPTGGMQPQHF
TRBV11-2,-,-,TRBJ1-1,TGTGCCAGCAGCTTAGTTCGCGGGGTCGGGACTGAAGCTTTCTTT,CASSLVRGVGTEAFF
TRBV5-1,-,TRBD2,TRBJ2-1,TGCGCCAGCAGCGGGGGACTAGCGCATACCTACAATGAGCAGTTCTTC,CASSGGLAHTYNEQFF
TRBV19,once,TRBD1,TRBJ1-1,TGTGCCAGTAGTATAGTTACAGGGGGCCGGGGCACTGAAGCTTTCTTT,CASSIVTGGRGTEAFF
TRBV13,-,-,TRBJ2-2,TGTGCCAGCAGCTTACTAAAAACGGGGTCCGGGGAGCTGTTTTTT,CASSLLKTGSGELFF
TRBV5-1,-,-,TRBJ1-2,TGCGCCAGCAGCCCTACAGGGAACTCCTATGGCTACACCTTC,CASSPTGNSYGYTF
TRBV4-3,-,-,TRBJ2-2,TGCGCCAGCAGCCAGGAAGCGGTAAACACCGGGGAGCTGTTTTTT,CASSQEAVNTGELFF
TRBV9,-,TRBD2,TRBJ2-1,TGTGCCAGCAGCGTCGGCGGGGGGGCCCCAGATGAGCAGTTCTTC,CASSVGGGAPDEQFF
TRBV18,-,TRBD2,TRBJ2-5,TGTGCCAGCTCATCGACTAGCGGGGGGTCGCAAGAGACCCAGTACTTC,CASSSTSGGSQETQYF
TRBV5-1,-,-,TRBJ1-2,TGCGCCAGCAGCTTGGGAGAGGTAGCCTATGGCTACACCTTC,CASSLGEVAYGYTF
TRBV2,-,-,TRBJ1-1,TGTGCCAGCAGACCCGCCGGGGGGCCCGCTGAAGCTTTCTTT,CASRPAGGPAEAFF